The present T cell receptor (beta chain) was sequenced within a study of cytomegalovirus exposure and HLA in healthy donors. Findings and limits, study-wide: Later analysis showed most CMV-associated TCR beta chains appearing HLA-restricted.

The CDR3 loop spans 14 amino acids. Germline CDR1 reads LNHDA; CDR2 reads SQIVND (reference sequence). After removal of 4 bases from V and 6 bases from J, the junction contained 5 bases not matched to a gene. Details on this clone: Its antigen is as yet unknown.

PCR involved 60 Vbeta and 13 Jbeta primers. Profiling relied on immunoSEQ multiplex PCR, and the TCRdb table lists in-frame clones only, not all of them. The sample features approximately 71,000 clones, with 3.8% in its top ten. The receptor's source is a female donor in good health and CMV-seropositive. The sequenced material came from PBMCs. This rearrangement joins TRBV19 to TRBJ2-2; 7 nucleotides match TRBD2. DNA for the CDR3: TGTGCCAGTAGTACCCGGGGGGTCTCCGGGGAGCTGTTTTTT. Protein product: CASSTRGVSGELFF.